The T cell receptor beta chain under discussion was sequenced for a study of OX40 agonist ivuxolimab in advanced cancers. The protocol was immunoSEQ multiplex PCR, while the TCRdb copy is restricted to in-frame clones and leaves out a portion. The sample lists some 11,000 clones, just under 75% occurring once. Per germline, CDR1 MDHEN and CDR2 SYDVKM. The CDR3 totals 16 residues. With 0 bases clipped from V and 3 bases from J, the junction kept 7 bases outside the gene matches. The material was CD4+ or CD8+ T cells sorted from blood, obtained in a trial of the OX40 agonist ivuxolimab. This sequence joins TRBV28 and TRBJ1-2; TRBD1 matches 7 bases. The receptor was derived from an adult with an advanced solid tumor such as melanoma, head and neck, liver or kidney cancer. Here the CDR3 reads CASSLWRAGGDYGYTF. DNA of the CDR3: TGTGCCAGCAGTTTATGGCGGGCAGGGGGAGACTATGGCTACACCTTC.